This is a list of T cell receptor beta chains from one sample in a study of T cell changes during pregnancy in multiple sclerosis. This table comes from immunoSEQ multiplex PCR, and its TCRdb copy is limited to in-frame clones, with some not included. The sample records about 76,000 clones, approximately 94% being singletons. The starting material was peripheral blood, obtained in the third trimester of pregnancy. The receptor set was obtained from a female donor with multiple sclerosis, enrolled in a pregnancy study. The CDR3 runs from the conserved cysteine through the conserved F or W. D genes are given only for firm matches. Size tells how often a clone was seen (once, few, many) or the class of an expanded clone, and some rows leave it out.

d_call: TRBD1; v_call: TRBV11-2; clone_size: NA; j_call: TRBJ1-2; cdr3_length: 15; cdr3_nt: TGTGCCAGCAGCTTAAGCCCAGGGGGGAACTATGGCTACACCTTC; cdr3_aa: CASSLSPGGNYGYTF
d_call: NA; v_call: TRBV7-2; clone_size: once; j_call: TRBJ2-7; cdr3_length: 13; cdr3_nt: TGTGCCAACCCCCCGGGAGAGTTCTACGAGCAGTACTTC; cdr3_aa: CANPPGEFYEQYF
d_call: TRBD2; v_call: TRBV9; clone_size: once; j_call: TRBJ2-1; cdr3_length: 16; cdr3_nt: TGTGCCAGCAGCGTAGACCCTAGCGGGCGCTACAATGAGCAGTTCTTC; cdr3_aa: CASSVDPSGRYNEQFF
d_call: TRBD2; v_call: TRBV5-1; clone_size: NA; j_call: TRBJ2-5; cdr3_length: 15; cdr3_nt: TGCGCCAGCTGGGCAGAGCGGGGGCCACAAGAGACCCAGTACTTC; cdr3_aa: CASWAERGPQETQYF
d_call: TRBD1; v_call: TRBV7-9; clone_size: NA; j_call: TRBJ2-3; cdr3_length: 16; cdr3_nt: TGTGCCAGCAGCCCTCGACAGGGGATGTCCACAGATACGCAGTATTTT; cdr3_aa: CASSPRQGMSTDTQYF
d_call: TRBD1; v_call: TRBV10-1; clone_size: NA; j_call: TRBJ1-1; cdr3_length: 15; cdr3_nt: TGCGCCAGCAGTGAGGGGACAGTATATTTGACTGAAGCTTTCTTT; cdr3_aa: CASSEGTVYLTEAFF
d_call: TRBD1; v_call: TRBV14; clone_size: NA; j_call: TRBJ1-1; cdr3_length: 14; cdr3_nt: TGTGCCAGCAGCCTGAGGGCACAGGGGGGTGAAGCTTTCTTT; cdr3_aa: CASSLRAQGGEAFF
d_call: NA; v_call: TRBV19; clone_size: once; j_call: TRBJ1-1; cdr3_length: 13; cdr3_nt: TGTGCCAGTAGTACGACAGTGAACACTGAAGCTTTCTTT; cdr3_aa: CASSTTVNTEAFF
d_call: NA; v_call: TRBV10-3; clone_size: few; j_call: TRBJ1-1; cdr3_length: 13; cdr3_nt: TGTGCCATCAGGGATGATCTCGGAGGGGAAGCTTTCTTT; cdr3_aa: CAIRDDLGGEAFF
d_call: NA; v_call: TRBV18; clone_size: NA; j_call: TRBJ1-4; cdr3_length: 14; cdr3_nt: TGTGCCAGCTCGATAGCCCGGGGTACTGAAAAACTGTTTTTT; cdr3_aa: CASSIARGTEKLFF
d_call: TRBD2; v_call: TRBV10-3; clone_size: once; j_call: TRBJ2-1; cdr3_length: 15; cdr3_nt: TGTGCCATCAGGACTAGCGGGGGGGTCTACAATGAGCAGTTCTTC; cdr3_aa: CAIRTSGGVYNEQFF
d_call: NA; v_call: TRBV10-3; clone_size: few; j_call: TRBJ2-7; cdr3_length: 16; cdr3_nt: TGTGCCATCAGTGAGTCGTCCCGGACAACTCCCTACGAGCAGTACTTC; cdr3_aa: CAISESSRTTPYEQYF
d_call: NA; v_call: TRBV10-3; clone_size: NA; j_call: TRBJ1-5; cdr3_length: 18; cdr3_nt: TGTGCCATCAGTGAGTCGGGTTCCTTACAGGCGGCCAATCAGCCCCAGCATTTT; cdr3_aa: CAISESGSLQAANQPQHF
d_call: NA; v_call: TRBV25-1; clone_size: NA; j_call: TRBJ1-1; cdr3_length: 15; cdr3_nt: TGTGCCAGCAGTGCCAGGAAGGGAGGCCGCACTGAAGCTTTCTTT; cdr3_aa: CASSARKGGRTEAFF
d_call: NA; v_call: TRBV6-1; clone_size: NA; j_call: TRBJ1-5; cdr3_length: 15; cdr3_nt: TGTGCCAGCATCATGGACGGAGGGGCCATTCAGCCCCAGCATTTT; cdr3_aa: CASIMDGGAIQPQHF
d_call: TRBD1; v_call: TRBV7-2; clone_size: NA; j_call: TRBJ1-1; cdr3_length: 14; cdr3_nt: TGTGCCAGCAGCTTTCAGGGGGCAAACACTGAAGCTTTCTTT; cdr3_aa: CASSFQGANTEAFF
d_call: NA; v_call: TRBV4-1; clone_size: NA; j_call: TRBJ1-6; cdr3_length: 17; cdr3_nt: TGCGCCAGCAGCCAATATTCCGCGGGGGCCGATAATTCACCCCTCCACTTT; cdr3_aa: CASSQYSAGADNSPLHF
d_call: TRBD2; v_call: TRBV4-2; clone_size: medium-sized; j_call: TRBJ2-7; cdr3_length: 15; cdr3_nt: TGTGCCAGCAGCCAAAGTCGGGGGGGATCCTACGAGCAGTACTTC; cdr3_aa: CASSQSRGGSYEQYF
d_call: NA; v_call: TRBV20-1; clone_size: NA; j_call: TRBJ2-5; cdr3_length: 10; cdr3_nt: TGCACTAGCTTCAAAGAGACCCAGTACTTC; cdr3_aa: CTSFKETQYF
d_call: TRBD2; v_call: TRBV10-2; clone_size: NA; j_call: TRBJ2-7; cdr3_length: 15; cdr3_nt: TGCGCCAGCAGTGATGGAGGCGGGGGGCCGGGGGAGCAGTACTTC; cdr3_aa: CASSDGGGGPGEQYF
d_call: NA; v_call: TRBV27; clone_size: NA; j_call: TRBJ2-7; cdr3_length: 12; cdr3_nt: TGTGCCAGCAGCAGGGTGGACAACGAGCAGTACTTC; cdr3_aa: CASSRVDNEQYF
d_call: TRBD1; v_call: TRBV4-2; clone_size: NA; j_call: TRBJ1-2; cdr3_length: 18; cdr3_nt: TGTGCCAGCAGCCAGAAAGCGTCGGGACAGGGGGACAACTATGGCTACACCTTC; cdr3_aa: CASSQKASGQGDNYGYTF
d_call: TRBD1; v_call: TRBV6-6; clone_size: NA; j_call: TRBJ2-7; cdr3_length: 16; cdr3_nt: TGTGCCAGCAGTGCCCAGGGACAGCCATACTCCTACGAGCAGTACTTC; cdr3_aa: CASSAQGQPYSYEQYF
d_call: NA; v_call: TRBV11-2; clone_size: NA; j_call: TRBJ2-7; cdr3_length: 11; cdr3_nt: TGTGCCAGCAGCTCCCATTACGAGCAGTACTTC; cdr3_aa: CASSSHYEQYF
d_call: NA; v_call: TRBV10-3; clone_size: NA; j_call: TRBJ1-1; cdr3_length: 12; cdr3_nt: TGTGCCACTGCCGGCCCCATGTCGGGGGCTTTCTTT; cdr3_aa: CATAGPMSGAFF
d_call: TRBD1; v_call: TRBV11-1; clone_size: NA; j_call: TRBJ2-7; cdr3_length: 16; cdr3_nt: TGTGCCAGCAGCTTAGCTTGGACAGGGGTTGGCTACGAGCAGTACTTC; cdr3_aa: CASSLAWTGVGYEQYF
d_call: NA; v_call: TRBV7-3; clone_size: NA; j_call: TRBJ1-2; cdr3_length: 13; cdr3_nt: TGTGCCAGCAGCTTAGGGCAGGGTGACGGCTACACCTTC; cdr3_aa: CASSLGQGDGYTF
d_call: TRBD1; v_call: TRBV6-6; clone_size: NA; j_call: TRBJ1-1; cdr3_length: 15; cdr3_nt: TGTGCCAGCAGTTACAATGAGGGGGCGAGCACTGAAGCTTTCTTT; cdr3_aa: CASSYNEGASTEAFF
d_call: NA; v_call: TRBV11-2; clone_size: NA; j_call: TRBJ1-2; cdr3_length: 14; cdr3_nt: TGTGCCAGCAGCCTACCTACGATGGGCCGAGGGAGAACCTTC; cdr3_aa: CASSLPTMGRGRTF
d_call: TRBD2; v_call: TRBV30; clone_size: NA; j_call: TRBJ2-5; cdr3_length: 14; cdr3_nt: TGTGCCTGCCAAAGAGAGCGGGGGTTTGAGACCCAGTACTTC; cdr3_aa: CACQRERGFETQYF
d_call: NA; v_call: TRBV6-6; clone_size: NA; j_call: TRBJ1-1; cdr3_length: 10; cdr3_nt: TGTGCCAGCTCAGAGGCAGGGGCTTTCTTT; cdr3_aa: CASSEAGAFF
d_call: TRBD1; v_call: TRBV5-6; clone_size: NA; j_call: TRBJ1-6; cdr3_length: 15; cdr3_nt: TGTGCCAGCAGCTCCCTGACAGGGGCTAATTCACCCCTCCACTTT; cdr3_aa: CASSSLTGANSPLHF
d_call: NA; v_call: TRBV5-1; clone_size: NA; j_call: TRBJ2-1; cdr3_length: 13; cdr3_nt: TGCGCCAGCAGCTTGAACGGGATAGATGAGCAGTTCTTC; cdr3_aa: CASSLNGIDEQFF
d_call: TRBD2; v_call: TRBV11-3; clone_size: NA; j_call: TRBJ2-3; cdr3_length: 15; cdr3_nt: TGTGCCAGCAGCTTAGATTCGGGGGGTGCGGATACGCAGTATTTT; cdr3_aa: CASSLDSGGADTQYF
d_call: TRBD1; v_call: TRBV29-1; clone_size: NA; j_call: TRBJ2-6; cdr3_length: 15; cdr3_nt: TGCAGCGTTGAGACAGGGGGCTCTGGGGCCAACGTCCTGACTTTC; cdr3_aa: CSVETGGSGANVLTF
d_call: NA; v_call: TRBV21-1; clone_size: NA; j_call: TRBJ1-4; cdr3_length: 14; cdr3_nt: TGTGCCAGCAGCCCCTACTGGGAGGATGAAAAACTGTTTTTT; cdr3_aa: CASSPYWEDEKLFF
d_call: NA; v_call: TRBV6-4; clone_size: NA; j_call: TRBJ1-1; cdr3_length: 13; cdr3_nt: TGTGCCAGTAGTGAAGAGGGCTACACTGAAGCTTTCTTT; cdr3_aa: CASSEEGYTEAFF
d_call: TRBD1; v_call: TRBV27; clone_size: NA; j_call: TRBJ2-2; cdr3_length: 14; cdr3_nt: TGTGCCAGCATGGACAGGACGTACACCGGGGAGCTGTTTTTT; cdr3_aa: CASMDRTYTGELFF
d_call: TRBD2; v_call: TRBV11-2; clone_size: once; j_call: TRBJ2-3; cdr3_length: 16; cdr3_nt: TGTGCCAGCAGCTACAGACTAGCGGGGGGGGCAGATACGCAGTATTTT; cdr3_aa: CASSYRLAGGADTQYF
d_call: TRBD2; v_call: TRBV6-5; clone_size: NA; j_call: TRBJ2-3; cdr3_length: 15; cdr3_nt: TGTGCCAGCAGTTACTCTTTGGGACTAGCGGTTACGCAGTATTTT; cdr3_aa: CASSYSLGLAVTQYF
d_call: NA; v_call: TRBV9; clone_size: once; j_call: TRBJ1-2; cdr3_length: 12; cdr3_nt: TGTGCCAGCAGCGGAGAGAAATATGGCTACACCTTC; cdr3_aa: CASSGEKYGYTF
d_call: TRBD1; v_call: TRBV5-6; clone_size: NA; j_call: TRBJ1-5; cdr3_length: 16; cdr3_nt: TGTGCCAGCAGCTTGGCCGCGGGACAGGGCAATCAGCCCCAGCATTTT; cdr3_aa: CASSLAAGQGNQPQHF